A selection of T cell receptor beta chains follows, all from one sample in a study of beta chain features in type 1 diabetes. Method: immunoSEQ multiplex PCR; TCRdb's copy keeps in-frame clones and lacks some. This sample has 250,000 to 350,000 clones, with approximately 11% found just once. The sample was naive CD4+ T cells from blood. These receptors were collected from a woman in her twenties or thirties in good health. CDR3s include the opening cysteine and the closing phenylalanine or tryptophan. Fields, in order: clone size, J gene, V gene, D gene, CDR3 DNA, CDR3 protein. D genes are given only for firm matches. Not all rows give a size; the values are once, few, many and, for expanded clones, a class.

clone size: NA; J gene: TRBJ1-1; V gene: TRBV7-2; D gene: NA; CDR3 DNA: TGTGCCAGCAGCTTATCGTCAGACACTGAAGCTTTCTTT; CDR3 protein: CASSLSSDTEAFF
clone size: few; J gene: TRBJ1-2; V gene: TRBV29-1; D gene: NA; CDR3 DNA: TGCAGCGAACTTCAGGATTCCCACTTAGTCTACACCTTC; CDR3 protein: CSELQDSHLVYTF
clone size: few; J gene: TRBJ2-5; V gene: TRBV13; D gene: TRBD1; CDR3 DNA: TGTGCCAGCAGCTTAAGCCGGACAGGCTTGGAGACCCAGTACTTC; CDR3 protein: CASSLSRTGLETQYF
clone size: few; J gene: TRBJ2-3; V gene: TRBV7-2; D gene: TRBD2; CDR3 DNA: TGTGCCAGCAGCTTAGAACTAGCGGGAGGTGCAGATACGCAGTATTTT; CDR3 protein: CASSLELAGGADTQYF
clone size: few; J gene: TRBJ1-1; V gene: TRBV28; D gene: NA; CDR3 DNA: TGTGCCAGCAGTACCCAGGTTAACACTGAAGCTTTCTTT; CDR3 protein: CASSTQVNTEAFF
clone size: few; J gene: TRBJ2-1; V gene: TRBV5-8; D gene: TRBD2; CDR3 DNA: TGTGCCAGCAGCTTGGCCGTAGCGGGCTCCTACAATGAGCAGTTCTTC; CDR3 protein: CASSLAVAGSYNEQFF
clone size: NA; J gene: TRBJ2-7; V gene: TRBV10-3; D gene: TRBD2; CDR3 DNA: TGTGCCATCAGTGAGTCTCTAGCGGGAGGTTCCTACGAGCAGTACTTC; CDR3 protein: CAISESLAGGSYEQYF
clone size: few; J gene: TRBJ2-3; V gene: TRBV29-1; D gene: NA; CDR3 DNA: TGCAGCGTTGGACAGGAGGTCACAGATACGCAGTATTTT; CDR3 protein: CSVGQEVTDTQYF
clone size: NA; J gene: TRBJ2-1; V gene: TRBV7-9; D gene: NA; CDR3 DNA: TGTGCCAGCAGCCCCCTCCTACCCTACAATGAGCAGTTCTTC; CDR3 protein: CASSPLLPYNEQFF
clone size: NA; J gene: TRBJ2-3; V gene: TRBV7-2; D gene: TRBD2; CDR3 DNA: TGTGCCAGCAGCCAAATTAGCGGGAGTCGCACAGATACGCAGTATTTT; CDR3 protein: CASSQISGSRTDTQYF
clone size: few; J gene: TRBJ2-5; V gene: TRBV7-3; D gene: TRBD1; CDR3 DNA: TGTGCCAGCAGCCGTGGACAGGAAGAGACCCAGTACTTC; CDR3 protein: CASSRGQEETQYF
clone size: few; J gene: TRBJ2-1; V gene: TRBV5-1; D gene: TRBD2; CDR3 DNA: TGCGCCAGCAGCTTGACGGGACTAGCGATCGATGAGCAGTTCTTC; CDR3 protein: CASSLTGLAIDEQFF
clone size: NA; J gene: TRBJ1-1; V gene: TRBV11-1; D gene: NA; CDR3 DNA: TGTGCCAGCAGCCACACCTCAAGGGGAGGTACTGAAGCTTTCTTT; CDR3 protein: CASSHTSRGGTEAFF
clone size: few; J gene: TRBJ1-5; V gene: TRBV18; D gene: NA; CDR3 DNA: TGTGCCAGCTCACCACCCGGGGGCAATCAGCCCCAGCATTTT; CDR3 protein: CASSPPGGNQPQHF
clone size: NA; J gene: TRBJ2-2; V gene: TRBV30; D gene: TRBD1; CDR3 DNA: TGTGCCTGGATCCGGGACAGGGGGTCTGGGGAGCTGTTTTTT; CDR3 protein: CAWIRDRGSGELFF
clone size: NA; J gene: TRBJ2-1; V gene: TRBV7-3; D gene: TRBD2; CDR3 DNA: TGTGCCAGCAGCTCTTATAGCGGGACCTACAATGAGCAGTTCTTC; CDR3 protein: CASSSYSGTYNEQFF
clone size: NA; J gene: TRBJ2-7; V gene: TRBV2; D gene: NA; CDR3 DNA: TGTGCCAGCAGTGGGGTAGGGAGCTCCTACGAGCAGTACTTC; CDR3 protein: CASSGVGSSYEQYF
clone size: NA; J gene: TRBJ2-7; V gene: TRBV27; D gene: NA; CDR3 DNA: TGTGCCAGCAGTTTAAGGGAGAGCTACGAGCAGTACTTC; CDR3 protein: CASSLRESYEQYF
clone size: few; J gene: TRBJ1-4; V gene: TRBV27; D gene: TRBD1; CDR3 DNA: TGTGCCAGCGGGGGGGGACAGGACACAAGCAATGAAAAACTGTTTTTT; CDR3 protein: CASGGGQDTSNEKLFF
clone size: NA; J gene: TRBJ1-5; V gene: TRBV11-2; D gene: NA; CDR3 DNA: TGTGCCAGCAGCTTAGATGGGGCAGGGAACAATCAGCCCCAGCATTTT; CDR3 protein: CASSLDGAGNNQPQHF
clone size: NA; J gene: TRBJ2-1; V gene: TRBV18; D gene: TRBD2; CDR3 DNA: TGTGCCAGCTCGCCTAGGACTAGCGGGAGCTCCTACAATGAGCAGTTCTTC; CDR3 protein: CASSPRTSGSSYNEQFF
clone size: NA; J gene: TRBJ2-3; V gene: TRBV7-3; D gene: TRBD1; CDR3 DNA: TGTGCCAGCAGCTGGAAAAGACAGGGGGTAATGACAGATACGCAGTATTTT; CDR3 protein: CASSWKRQGVMTDTQYF